The next 27 T cell receptor beta chains were all read from a single sample in a study of blood T cell repertoires in COVID-19 (dated by TCRdb to about 2020). The method was the immunoSEQ multiplex PCR assay. The immuneACCESS repertoire file appears here via TCRdb, limited to in-frame rearrangements. These files lack a portion of the clones; in checked studies, under half of the deficit traces to unresolved V genes, and the cause of the others is not known. Within this sample are nearly 200,000 clones, with about four fifths of them counted one time only. The ten largest clones take up 4.5% to 5.5% of the sample. The sequencing input was peripheral blood. Receptor source: a woman between 70 and 85 years old with active or convalescent COVID-19.

The chain uses TRBV21-1 and TRBJ1-4; whether TRBD1, the table's D call, matches the DNA was not checked. TRBV21-1 is a listed pseudogene. CDR3 size: 12 residues. CDR3 in amino acids: CASSRLGEKLFF. CDR3 nucleotides: TGTGCCAGCAGCAGGCTTGGCGAAAAACTGTTTTTT.

The CDR3 protein is CASSLDGGRAVTYEQYF. In DNA, the CDR3 is TGTGCCAGCAGCTTGGATGGCGGGAGGGCCGTGACCTACGAGCAGTACTTC. The chain is built from TRBV5-6 and TRBJ2-7; 9 positions match TRBD2. The CDR3 has 17 amino acids. Trimming at V came to 0 bases and at J to 2 bases, leaving 9 bases not matched to a gene. Germline CDR1 SGHDT, CDR2 YYEEEE. Full variable domain (outside the CDR3, taken from reference TRBV5-6 and TRBJ2-7): DAGVTQSPTHLIKTRGQQVTLRCSPKSGHDTVSWYQQALGQGPQFIFQYYEEEERQRGNFPDRFSGHQFPNYSSELNVNALLLGDSALYLCASSLDGGRAVTYEQYFGPGTRLTVT.

V is TRBV6-5 and J is TRBJ2-7; D might be TRBD1 (6 bases). Germline V gene sequence: CDR1 MNHEY, CDR2 SVGAGI. The CDR3 contains 14 residues. Deletions cut 5 bases from V and 3 bases from J, with 14 bases between. CDR3 in amino acids: CASSQGSPLYEQYF. CDR3 nucleotide sequence: TGTGCCAGCAGTCAGGGGTCTCCCCTCTACGAGCAGTACTTC.

The chain recombines TRBV30 with TRBJ1-5; 8 bases match TRBD1. Germline-derived CDR1 and CDR2 are GTSNPN and SVGIG (reference sequence). With V trimmed by 3 bases and J by 6 bases, 7 bases remained unmatched. This CDR3 has 14 residues. In DNA, the CDR3 is TGTGCCTGGAGCTACGGACAGGGAGGTCAGCCCCAGCATTTT. Its protein is CAWSYGQGGQPQHF.

The V gene is TRBV7-3, the J gene TRBJ1-2, with 9 positions matching TRBD1. Germline V gives CDR1 SGHTA, CDR2 FQGTGA. The V gene end was trimmed by 5 bases and the J gene end by 6 bases; junction bases not matched to a gene: 4. The CDR3 is 13 amino acids. DNA of the CDR3: TGTGCCAGCAGCCCAAGGACAGGGGATGGCTACACCTTC. Amino acids: CASSPRTGDGYTF.

The chain recombines TRBV29-1 with TRBJ2-2; 7 bases fit TRBD1. V shed 4 bases, J shed 2 bases, and the junction held 4 bases outside the gene matches. This CDR3 comprises 14 residues. The V gene's germline CDR1 is SQVTM and CDR2 ANQGSEA. The CDR3 protein is CSVAGTVNTGELFF. The CDR3 DNA reads as TGCAGCGTTGCCGGGACAGTAAACACCGGGGAGCTGTTTTTT.

This clone showed up just once. The V call is TRBV2, the J call TRBJ1-1, with D maybe TRBD1 (6 bases). Germline loops: CDR1 SNHLY, CDR2 FYNNEI. The V and J ends lost 5 bases and 11 bases respectively, with 12 bases between them. This CDR3 is built from 11 residues. CDR3 nucleotide sequence: TGTGCCAGCAGTCCCAGGGGACGGGCTTTCTTT. As protein: CASSPRGRAFF.

The CDR3 DNA is TGTGCCAGCAGCGAGGACATGGGCAATCAGCCCCAGCATTTT. Protein sequence: CASSEDMGNQPQHF. V usage is TRBV5-5 and J usage is TRBJ1-5; TRBD1 might be the D (5 bases). CDR3 length: 14 residues. V was shortened by 4 bases and J by 2 bases, with 10 bases between the two germline ends. Germline V gene sequence: CDR1 SGHKS, CDR2 YYEKEE (reference sequence).

This sequence joins TRBV4-2 and TRBJ2-1, with 8 bases identical to TRBD2. Germline CDR1 is LGHNA and CDR2 is YNFKEQ. The CDR3 length is 19 residues. V shed 4 bases, J shed 4 bases, and the junction held 18 bases outside the gene matches. The CDR3 protein is CASSLLIPPRAGEYNEQFF. The CDR3 nucleotides read TGTGCCAGCAGCCTTCTCATACCGCCGCGAGCGGGAGAATACAATGAGCAGTTCTTC.

This clone was detected a few times. The J gene is TRBJ1-1, the V gene TRBV12-3 or TRBV12-4, with D unresolved. V lost 3 bases and J 0 bases, leaving 5 bases between the germline ends. The CDR3 spans 13 residues. CDR3 nucleotide sequence: TGTGCCAGCAGTTTGAGGCTGAACACTGAAGCTTTCTTT. Translated: CASSLRLNTEAFF.

The gene calls are TRBV19 and TRBJ1-1, with a tentative D call TRBD1 (5 bases). CDR1 is LNHDA and CDR2 is SQIVND in the germline V gene (reference sequence). Trimming left V 5 bases short and J 11 bases short, with 15 bases between. The CDR3 is made up of 12 amino acids. CDR3 in amino acids: CASSVGAGMAFF. The CDR3 DNA follows: TGTGCCAGTAGTGTAGGGGCAGGGATGGCTTTCTTT.

The rearrangement joins TRBV21-1 to TRBJ2-1; TRBD2, the D gene given by the table, was not confirmed from the DNA. TRBV21-1 is a listed pseudogene. This CDR3 region has 17 residues. The chain's CDR3 is CASSKALFQREWYEQFF. Here the CDR3 DNA reads TGTGCCAGCAGCAAAGCGCTTTTCCAGCGGGAATGGTATGAGCAGTTCTTC.

The chain has TRBV21-1 and TRBJ2-7; TRBD2 was called by the table and not checked on the DNA. TRBV21-1 is shown as a pseudogene. This CDR3 is built from 15 residues. CDR3 amino acids: CASSKILAPSGEQYF. Here the CDR3 DNA reads TGTGCCAGCAGCAAAATACTAGCGCCATCGGGGGAGCAGTACTTC.

The chain has TRBV7-6 and TRBJ2-7; 7 bases are shared with TRBD2. The CDR3 runs to 13 residues. The germline CDR1 and CDR2 sequences are SGHVS and FNYEAQ. Trimming cost V 5 bases and J 7 bases; bases outside gene matches: 8. CDR3 coding DNA: TGTGCCAGCAGCCCGCGGGAGCTGGGGGAGCAGTACTTC. Protein: CASSPRELGEQYF.

The V and J genes are TRBV3-1 (or the pseudogene TRBV3-2) and TRBJ2-5; D might be TRBD2 (5 bases). The CDR3 spans 14 residues. CDR1 is LGHDT and CDR2 is YNNKEL in the germline V gene (reference sequence). The V and J ends lost 1 base and 3 bases respectively, with 9 bases between them. DNA of the CDR3: TGTGCCAGCAGCCAAGGGGTCGGGGAAGAGACCCAGTACTTC. Protein: CASSQGVGEETQYF.

This chain joins TRBV19 and TRBJ1-5; D possibly corresponds to TRBD1 (5 bases). This CDR3 contains 15 residues. The V end was cut by 8 bases, the J end by 0 bases, with 14 bases between. The germline CDR1 and CDR2 sequences are LNHDA and SQIVND (reference sequence). The chain's CDR3 is CASRKKGNSNQPQHF. The CDR3, as DNA: TGTGCCAGTCGAAAGAAGGGGAATAGCAATCAGCCCCAGCATTTT. Supplemented by reference TRBV19 and TRBJ1-5, the full variable domain reads DGGITQSPKYLFRKEGQNVTLSCEQNLNHDAMYWYRQDPGQGLRLIYYSQIVNDFQKGDIAEGYSVSREKKESFPLTVTSAQKNPTAFYLCASRKKGNSNQPQHFGDGTRLSIL.

At least ten counts were recorded for this clone. The rearrangement joins TRBV6-6 to TRBJ2-7; 8 nucleotides match TRBD2. CDR1 is MNHNY, CDR2 SVGAGI, per germline (reference sequence). This CDR3 has 13 amino acids. J lost 2 bases, V lost 6 bases, and 3 bases had no gene match. CDR3 in amino acids: CASRTSATYEQYF. DNA of the CDR3: TGTGCCAGCAGGACTAGCGCCACCTACGAGCAGTACTTC.

J is TRBJ1-5 and V is TRBV18; a weak D match, TRBD1 (5 bases). CDR3 length: 15 amino acids. CDR1 and CDR2 (germline): KGHSH, LQKENI. Between the trimmed V and J ends, which lost 3 bases and 2 bases, there was a span of 11 bases. As DNA, the CDR3 is TGTGCCAGCTCACCCCAGGGTCCGGGCAATCAGCCCCAGCATTTT. This translates into CASSPQGPGNQPQHF.

The chain recombines TRBV10-3 with TRBJ1-3, with D perhaps TRBD1 (5 bases). V was trimmed by 6 bases and J by 2 bases, leaving 11 bases between them. Germline V CDR1 and CDR2: ENHRY, SYGVKD. This CDR3 spans 14 amino acids. The chain's CDR3 is CAISLPGAGNTIYF. The CDR3 bases are TGTGCCATCAGCCTTCCGGGGGCTGGAAACACCATATATTTT.

The rearrangement joins TRBV15 to TRBJ2-3; TRBD1 might be the D (5 bases). The CDR3 loop spans 15 amino acids. V dropped 5 bases and J dropped 2 bases, with 14 bases sitting between them. CDR1 and CDR2 from the germline V gene are LNHNV and YYDKDF (reference sequence). The CDR3 DNA sequence: TGTGCCACCAGCTACAGGTACCGATCCACAGATACGCAGTATTTT. The encoded protein is CATSYRYRSTDTQYF.

The chain recombines TRBV6-2 or TRBV6-3 with TRBJ1-5; D not certain. This CDR3 is 14 amino acids long. From germline, CDR1 is MNHEY and CDR2 SVGEGT. Trimming took off 2 bases at V and 5 bases at J, with 10 bases between the two ends. The CDR3 DNA reads TGTGCCAGCAGTTACAGAGGGTGGGATCAGCCCCAGCATTTT. This gives the protein CASSYRGWDQPQHF.

V and J are TRBV4-1 and TRBJ2-1; 10 bases line up with TRBD1. CDR3 length: 15 amino acids. Trimming at V came to 1 base and at J to 6 bases, leaving 3 bases not matched to a gene. The V gene's germline CDR1 is MGHRA and CDR2 YSYEKL. The CDR3 nucleotides are TGCGCCAGCAGCCAAGGACAGGGGGCCCCCAATGAGCAGTTCTTC. Its translation: CASSQGQGAPNEQFF.

The chain has TRBV6-8 and TRBJ1-2; D possibly corresponds to TRBD1 (5 bases). CDR1 MNHGY and CDR2 SAAAGT come from the germline V gene. Deletions cut 4 bases from V and 5 bases from J, with 20 bases between. This CDR3 is 16 amino acids long. CDR3 loop: CASSFGPRVLFYGYTF. The CDR3 DNA is TGTGCCAGCAGTTTTGGTCCCAGGGTTTTATTTTATGGCTACACCTTC.

The gene calls are TRBV6-4 and TRBJ1-1; D gene uncertain. V was pared by 4 bases and J by 5 bases, with 14 bases between. CDR3 size: 14 residues. CDR1 and CDR2 (germline): MRHNA, SNTAGT. The CDR3 region is CASSADYRGTEAFF. The CDR3 DNA sequence: TGTGCCAGCAGTGCCGATTATAGAGGGACTGAAGCTTTCTTT.

As concerns this clone: A junction boundary mismatches the germline segment, possibly from a read error. The rearrangement uses TRBV5-1 and TRBJ2-1, with 15 bases identical to TRBD2. This CDR3 region has 18 residues. Germline CDR1 and CDR2: SGHRS and YFSETQ. CDR3 region: CASSPGLAGGPSYTEQFF. The CDR3 DNA reads as TGCGCCAGCAGCCCGGGACTAGCGGGAGGTCCATCCTACACTGAGCAGTTCTTC.

This clone was observed a handful of times. This chain connects TRBV11-2 to TRBJ2-7; 10 bases agree with TRBD2. This CDR3 has 15 residues. CDR1 is SGHAT and CDR2 is FQNNGV in the germline V gene. V shed 5 bases and J 4 bases; nucleotides not matched to a gene: 8. CDR3 sequence (DNA): TGTGCCAGCAGCCCCTTGGGACTAGCGAGATACGAGCAGTACTTC. As protein: CASSPLGLARYEQYF.

V usage is TRBV21-1 and J usage is TRBJ2-3; the D segment call TRBD2 is taken from the table without a DNA check. TRBV21-1 is annotated as a pseudogene. CDR3 length equals 20 residues. CDR3 nucleotides: TGTGCCAGCAGCAAAGTGGAACCGGGACTAGCGGGCTCTAGCACAGATACGCAGTATTTT. It codes for CASSKVEPGLAGSSTDTQYF.